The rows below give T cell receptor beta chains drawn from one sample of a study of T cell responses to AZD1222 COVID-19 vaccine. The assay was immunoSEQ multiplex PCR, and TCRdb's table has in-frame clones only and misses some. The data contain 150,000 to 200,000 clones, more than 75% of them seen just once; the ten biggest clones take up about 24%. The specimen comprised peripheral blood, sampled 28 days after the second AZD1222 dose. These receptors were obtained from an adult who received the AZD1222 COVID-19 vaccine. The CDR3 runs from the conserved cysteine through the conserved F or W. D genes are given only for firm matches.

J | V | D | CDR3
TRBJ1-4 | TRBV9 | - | CASSTSSTNEKLFF
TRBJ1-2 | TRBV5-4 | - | CASSLVSGVYGYTF
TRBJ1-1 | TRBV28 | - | CASSSGLETEAFF
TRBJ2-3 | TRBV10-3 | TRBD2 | CAISEPPGSGSTDTQYF
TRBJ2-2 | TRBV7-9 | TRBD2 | CASSSPGLAGSGTGELFF
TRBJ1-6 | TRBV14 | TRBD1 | CASSQGGTVNSPLHF
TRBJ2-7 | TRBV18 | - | CASSTPGSSSPQKQYF
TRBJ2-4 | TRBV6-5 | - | CASSLGRDSVIQYF
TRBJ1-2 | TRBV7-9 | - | CASSGGQDYGYTF
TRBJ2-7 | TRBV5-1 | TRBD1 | CASSSIDRGHEQYF
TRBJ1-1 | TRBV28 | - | CATSASGAVETEAFF
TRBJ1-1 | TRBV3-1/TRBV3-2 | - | CASSQRGAEAFF
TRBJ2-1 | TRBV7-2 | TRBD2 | CASSLSGSQNEQFF
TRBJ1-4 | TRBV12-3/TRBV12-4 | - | CASGSLQVEKLFF
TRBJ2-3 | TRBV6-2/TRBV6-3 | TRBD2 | CASSRWTSGSGDTQYF
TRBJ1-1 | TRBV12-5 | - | CASGPQGGETTEAFF
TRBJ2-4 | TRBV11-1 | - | CASSFGGIAKNIQYF
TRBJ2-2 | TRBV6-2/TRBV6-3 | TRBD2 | CASSYLAGGPSTGELFF
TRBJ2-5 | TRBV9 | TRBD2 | CASSVEIAGVQETQYF
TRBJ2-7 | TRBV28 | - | CASSLGWAYEQYF
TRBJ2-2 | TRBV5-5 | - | CASSFWVGTGELFF
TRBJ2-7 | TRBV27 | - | CASSLFYEQYF
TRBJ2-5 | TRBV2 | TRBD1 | CASSGQGAWETQYF
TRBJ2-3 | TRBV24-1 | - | CATSDWGDTQYF
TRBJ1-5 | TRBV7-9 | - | CASSTTAQPQHF
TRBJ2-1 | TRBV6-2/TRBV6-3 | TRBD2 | CASSYSGLAGGISYNEQFF
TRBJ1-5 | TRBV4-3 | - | CASSLGQGGNQPQHF
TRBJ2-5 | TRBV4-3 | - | CASSQDRTRVRPETQYF
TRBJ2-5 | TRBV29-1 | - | CSVGEAAQETQYF
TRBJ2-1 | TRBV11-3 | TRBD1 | CASSRQGLDNEQFF
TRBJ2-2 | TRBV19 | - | CASTKSRDTGELFF
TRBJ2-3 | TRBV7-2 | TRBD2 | CASSFSRLAGTDTQYF
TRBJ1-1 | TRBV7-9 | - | CASSSPRRDEDTEAFF
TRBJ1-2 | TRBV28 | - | CASSLVFPPNYGYTF
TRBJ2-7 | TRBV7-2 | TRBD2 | CASSSRLAGIAYF
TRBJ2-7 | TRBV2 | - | CASNLAGEQYF
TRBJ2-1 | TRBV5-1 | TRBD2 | CASSLTGRDNEQFF
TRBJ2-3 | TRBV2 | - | CASDPNGGTDTQYF
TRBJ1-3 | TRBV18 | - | CASSPTAGNTIYF
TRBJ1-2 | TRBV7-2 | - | CASSPGFDYGYTF
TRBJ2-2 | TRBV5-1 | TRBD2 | CASSSQAGGLNTGELFF
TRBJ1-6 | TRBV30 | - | CAWSVRQGENSPLHF
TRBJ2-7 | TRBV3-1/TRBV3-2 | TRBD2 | CASSLGTSGRALQYF
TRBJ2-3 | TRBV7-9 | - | CASSPGFGVGTDTQYF
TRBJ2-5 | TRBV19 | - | CASSTGSETQYF
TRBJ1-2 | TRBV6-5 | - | CASRPTGTYGYTF
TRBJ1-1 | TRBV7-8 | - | CASSNTGANTEAFF
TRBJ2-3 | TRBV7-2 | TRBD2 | CASKAGWVDTQYF
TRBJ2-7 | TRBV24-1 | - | CATSDHRADPYEQYF
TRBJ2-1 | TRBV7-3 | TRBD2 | CASSPGLENEQFF
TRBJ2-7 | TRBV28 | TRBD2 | CASKPGLAGVRGEQYF
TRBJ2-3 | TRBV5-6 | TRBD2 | CASNVRTSGRAGDTQYF
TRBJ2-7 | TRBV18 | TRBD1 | CASSPGTGGGYEQYF